The 27 T cell receptor beta chains below all came from one sample that was sequenced in a study of early T cells in non-severe SARS-CoV-2 infection. TCRdb passed the 5' RACE reads through MiXCR, listing each CDR3 protein once. Of some 40,000 distinct CDR3 sequences detected, under 5% appear once; the ten largest clones hold 8% to 10%. Sequencing input: whole blood. The receptors derive from an adult who was a healthcare worker with PCR-confirmed SARS-CoV-2 infection or an uninfected control (not recorded which).

Many counts were recorded for this clonotype. The V gene is TRBV30, the J gene TRBJ2-2, with 10 bases fitting TRBD1. The CDR3 totals 14 residues. The V gene's germline CDR1 is GTSNPN and CDR2 SVGIG (reference sequence). The V segment lost 8 bases and the J segment 7 bases; nucleotides outside the gene matches: 10. The DNA for the CDR3 is TGTGCCGGGGGACAGGGGCTTGGTTACGGGGAGCTGTTTTTT. Protein product: CAGGQGLGYGELFF. The full variable domain, in which reference TRBV30 and TRBJ2-2 provide the parts outside the CDR3, is SQTIHQWPATLVQPVGSPLSLECTVEGTSNPNLYWYRQAAGRGLQLLFYSVGIGQISSEVPQNLSASRPQDRQFILSSKKLLLSDSGFYLCAGGQGLGYGELFFGEGSRLTVL.

The rearrangement joins TRBV9 to TRBJ2-3, with D unresolved. Looked up from germline, CDR1 is SGDLS and CDR2 is YYNGEE. The CDR3 loop spans 13 amino acids. Trimming cost V 4 bases and J 7 bases, with 13 bases left between them. This chain's CDR3 is CASSPSPGYTQYF. The CDR3, as DNA: TGTGCCAGCAGCCCCAGTCCAGGCTATACGCAGTATTTT.

At least ten counts were recorded for this clonotype. The chain has TRBV29-1 and TRBJ2-1; D is possibly TRBD2 (6 bases). Germline V gene sequence: CDR1 SQVTM, CDR2 ANQGSEA. V lost 5 bases and J lost 4, with 15 bases in between. The CDR3 covers 14 residues. The CDR3 DNA is TGCAGCGTTTGGATGTCCGGGGGTTACAATGAGCAGTTCTTC. It codes for CSVWMSGGYNEQFF.

This chain uses TRBV7-8 with TRBJ1-1; perhaps TRBD1 as D (6 bases). CDR3 length: 16 residues. CDR1 and CDR2 (germline): SGHVS, FQNEAQ. V was pared by 1 base and J by 0 bases, with 12 bases between. The CDR3 spells CASSLGPEGVNTEAFF. In nucleotides, the CDR3 is TGTGCCAGCAGCTTAGGCCCGGAGGGGGTGAACACTGAAGCTTTCTTT.

This clonotype has more than one count but fewer than ten. J is TRBJ1-4 and V is TRBV28; D remains ambiguous. V dropped 5 bases and J dropped 7 bases, with 5 bases sitting between them. This CDR3 region has 11 residues. Germline-derived CDR1 and CDR2 are MDHEN and SYDVKM. The CDR3 DNA follows: TGTGCCAGCAGTGAGCGTGAAAAACTGTTTTTT. Protein: CASSEREKLFF.

This clonotype was counted many times. The chain combines TRBV28 with TRBJ2-1; D gene uncertain. The germline gives CDR1 MDHEN, CDR2 SYDVKM. V shed 7 bases and J shed 8 bases, with 21 bases lying between them. The CDR3 is 15 residues long. CDR3 residues: CASNEVGQPQDEQFF. In DNA, the CDR3 is TGTGCCAGCAACGAGGTCGGGCAGCCCCAGGATGAGCAGTTCTTC.

Ten or more counts support this clonotype. The chain is built from TRBV7-8 and TRBJ2-3, with 8 bases lining up with TRBD2. V lost 8 bases to trimming and J lost 1 base; unmatched junction nucleotides: 14. Germline V lookup: CDR1 SGHVS, CDR2 FQNEAQ. CDR3 length: 17 residues. CDR3 in amino acids: CASFFGGEREGTDTQYF. The CDR3 coding sequence is TGTGCCAGCTTCTTCGGGGGGGAGCGGGAAGGCACAGATACGCAGTATTTT.

In this sample, this clonotype turned up many times. The chain carries TRBV7-9 and TRBJ2-4; D is unclear. CDR3 length equals 21 residues. Germline CDR1 SEHNR, CDR2 FQNEAQ (reference sequence). Trimming cost V 5 bases and J 0 bases, with 29 bases left between them. CDR3 sequence (DNA): TGTGCCAGCAGCCCTCCACCCGTTGAGATCGGGCTGCAAGTAGCCAAAAACATTCAGTACTTC. This gives the protein CASSPPPVEIGLQVAKNIQYF.

The chain combines TRBV7-9 with TRBJ1-5, with TRBD1 identical over 8 bases. J gave up 5 bases and V 5 bases, and 2 bases lay outside the gene matches. Germline V gene lookup returns CDR1 SEHNR and CDR2 FQNEAQ (reference sequence). The CDR3 has 13 amino acids. The CDR3 region is CASSPQGDQPQHF. The CDR3 bases are TGTGCCAGCAGCCCACAGGGGGATCAGCCCCAGCATTTT.

Regarding this clonotype: A read error may be the cause here, since a much bigger clone is one base away. The CDR3 region is CASSTYSGKGGTQYF. The CDR3 bases are TGTGCCAGCAGCACTTATAGCGGAAAAGGGGGTACGCAGTATTTT. The genes are TRBV7-2 and TRBJ2-3; D is possibly TRBD1 or TRBD2 (6 bases each). With 5 bases removed from V and 8 bases from J, the gap between germline ends came to 20 bases. The germline CDR1 and CDR2 sequences are SGHTA and FQGNSA. This CDR3 has 15 amino acids.

This clonotype was seen many times. The chain has TRBV30 and TRBJ1-6; unclear D gene. V dropped 5 bases and J dropped 11 bases, with 7 bases sitting between them. The V gene's germline CDR1 is GTSNPN and CDR2 SVGIG (reference sequence). This CDR3 spans 10 amino acids. The CDR3 DNA sequence: TGTGCCTGGGACCAACCACCCCTCCACTTT. Protein sequence: CAWDQPPLHF.

This clonotype has only a few counts. The chain couples TRBV20-1 to TRBJ2-5; 9 positions agree with TRBD1. Germline lookup yields CDR1 DFQATT and CDR2 SNEGSKA (reference sequence). V lost 2 bases and J lost 4; bases outside the gene matches: 5. The CDR3 has 14 amino acids. The DNA for the CDR3 is TGCAGTGCTAGAATCTGGGACAGGGCAGAGACCCAGTACTTC. Protein sequence: CSARIWDRAETQYF.

About this clonotype itself: Its ends do not fully match the called genes, so a read error is possible. The chain uses TRBV12-3 or TRBV12-4 and TRBJ2-1, with a weak D call TRBD2 (6 bases). CDR3 length equals 11 residues. The CDR3 region is CASSLLEGRSF. CDR3 DNA: TGTGCCAGCAGTTTACTAGAAGGGAGGTCCTTC.

This clonotype appeared a few times. This chain connects TRBV28 to TRBJ1-5, with D tentatively TRBD1 (5 bases). This CDR3 has 15 residues. CDR1 is MDHEN, CDR2 SYDVKM, per germline. V dropped 4 bases and J dropped 1 base, with 11 bases sitting between them. The CDR3 loop is CASSSWGRSNQPQHF. CDR3 bases: TGTGCCAGCAGTTCGTGGGGCAGGAGCAATCAGCCCCAGCATTTT.

This clonotype was recorded many times. V is TRBV7-6 and J is TRBJ1-4; D is undetermined. Germline V gene lookup returns CDR1 SGHVS and CDR2 FNYEAQ. The CDR3 extends over 17 amino acids. V was trimmed by 4 bases and J by 0 bases, leaving 15 bases between them. In DNA form, the CDR3 reads TGTGCCAGCAGCTCAAACCGGGCTGAGACAACTAATGAAAAACTGTTTTTT. Its translation: CASSSNRAETTNEKLFF.

The CDR3 sequence: CASSPTTGTNTGELFF. CDR3 coding DNA: TGTGCCAGCTCACCAACGACAGGGACGAACACCGGGGAGCTGTTTTTT. The chain links TRBV18 to TRBJ2-2; 7 nucleotides agree with TRBD1. CDR1 KGHSH and CDR2 LQKENI come from the germline V gene. Losses at the gene ends were 2 bases for V and 0 bases for J; bases not matched to a gene: 3. The CDR3 is 16 amino acids.

This clonotype was seen at least ten times. J is TRBJ2-7 and V is TRBV29-1; 8 bases align to TRBD1. CDR1 and CDR2 (germline): SQVTM, ANQGSEA. The V gene end was trimmed by 6 bases and the J gene end by 5 bases; junction bases not matched to a gene: 12. The CDR3 is made up of 14 amino acids. The CDR3 DNA reads as TGCAGCGTCGCCACGGACAGGGTTCTGGACGAGCAGTACTTC. It yields the protein CSVATDRVLDEQYF.

This clonotype occurred many times. The rearrangement uses TRBV6-5 and TRBJ2-5; 12 positions match TRBD2. Germline V CDR1 and CDR2: MNHEY, SVGAGI. Trimming at V came to 5 bases and at J to 7 bases, leaving 8 bases not matched to a gene. This CDR3 spans 15 amino acids. The CDR3 coding sequence is TGTGCCAGCAGTCGGACTAGCGGGATAGAGGGGACCCAGTACTTC. Protein product: CASSRTSGIEGTQYF.

Ten or more counts support this clonotype. This rearrangement joins TRBV7-9 to TRBJ2-2; 7 bases fit TRBD2. Losses at the gene ends were 3 bases for V and 0 bases for J; bases not matched to a gene: 10. Germline CDR1 reads SEHNR; CDR2 reads FQNEAQ (reference sequence). There are 18 residues in the CDR3. The CDR3 protein is CASSFPREGAPNTGELFF. CDR3 sequence (DNA): TGTGCCAGCAGCTTTCCCAGGGAGGGTGCACCGAACACCGGGGAGCTGTTTTTT.

This clonotype was observed a few times. The rearrangement uses TRBV1 and TRBJ2-3; the DNA was not compared with TRBD2, the D call given in the table. TRBV1 is an annotated pseudogene. CDR3 length: 16 amino acids. This CDR3 is CTSSQKLAEGADTQYF. CDR3 nucleotides: TGCACCAGCAGCCAAAAACTAGCGGAGGGAGCAGATACGCAGTATTTT.

This clonotype was observed at least ten times. V and J are TRBV6-6 and TRBJ2-1, with D uncertain. Germline loops: CDR1 MNHNY, CDR2 SVGAGI (reference sequence). V was cut by 7 bases and J by 8 bases, with 15 bases left in between. CDR3 length: 13 amino acids. The CDR3 DNA sequence: TGTGCCAGCACCCTCCCACAGAAGGATGAGCAGTTCTTC. This gives the protein CASTLPQKDEQFF.

This clonotype has just a few counts. This rearrangement joins TRBV5-5 to TRBJ2-5, with 7 bases identical to TRBD1. Germline V lookup: CDR1 SGHKS, CDR2 YYEKEE (reference sequence). The CDR3 runs 14 residues. V shed 4 bases, J shed 3 bases, and the junction held 6 bases outside the gene matches. The CDR3 reads CASSQGQRKETQYF. CDR3 nucleotides: TGTGCCAGCAGCCAGGGACAGAGAAAAGAGACCCAGTACTTC.

This clonotype came up many times. The chain joins TRBV25-1 to TRBJ2-6; 7 nucleotides agree with TRBD1. Trimming removed 3 bases from V and 0 bases from J; junction bases left unmatched: 11. The CDR3 contains 19 residues. CDR1 and CDR2 (germline): MGHDK, SYGVNS. The CDR3 coding sequence is TGTGCCAGCAGTGAGCTACTTGGGACAGCGGACTCTGGGGCCAACGTCCTGACTTTC. Amino acids: CASSELLGTADSGANVLTF.

This chain joins TRBV20-1 and TRBJ1-1; 7 nucleotides match TRBD1. The CDR3 runs 13 residues. The germline V gene encodes CDR1 DFQATT and CDR2 SNEGSKA (reference sequence). The V segment lost 5 bases and the J segment 8 bases; nucleotides outside the gene matches: 11. As DNA, the CDR3 is TGCAGTGCTGCTACTGGGACAGCGAGAGAAGCTTTCTTT. Its protein product is CSAATGTAREAFF.

The chain carries TRBV4-3 and TRBJ2-3, with 8 bases fitting TRBD2. Per germline, CDR1 LGHNA and CDR2 YSLEER. With V trimmed by 5 bases and J by 6 bases, 13 bases remained unmatched. The CDR3 contains 16 residues. CDR3 nucleotides: TGCGCCAGCAGCTTAAGGGCCAGCGGGAGTGGGGATACGCAGTATTTT. This translates into CASSLRASGSGDTQYF.

This clonotype was counted ten times or more. V and J are TRBV11-2 and TRBJ2-2; D is unresolved. V lost 1 base to trimming and J lost 1 base, with 4 bases between them. This CDR3 spans 14 amino acids. Germline loops: CDR1 SGHAT, CDR2 FQNNGV. CDR3 loop: CASSLVLNTGELFF. In nucleotides, the CDR3 is TGTGCCAGCAGCTTAGTGTTGAACACCGGGGAGCTGTTTTTT.

This clonotype was picked up many times. The chain links TRBV9 to TRBJ2-3, with 13 bases lining up with TRBD2. CDR1 and CDR2 from the germline V gene are SGDLS and YYNGEE. The ends lost 3 bases at V and 6 bases at J; junction bases unmatched: 7. The CDR3 sequence is 16 residues long. DNA for the CDR3: TGTGCCAGCAGCGCACGGACTAGCGGGAGTTCGGATACGCAGTATTTT. Protein product: CASSARTSGSSDTQYF.